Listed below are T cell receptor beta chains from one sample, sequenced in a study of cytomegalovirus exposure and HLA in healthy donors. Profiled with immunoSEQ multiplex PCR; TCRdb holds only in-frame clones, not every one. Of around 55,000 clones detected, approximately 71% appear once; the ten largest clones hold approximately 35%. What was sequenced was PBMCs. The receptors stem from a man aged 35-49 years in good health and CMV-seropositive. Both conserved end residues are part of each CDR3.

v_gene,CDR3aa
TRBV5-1,CASSGIGQGGYTF
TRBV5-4,CASSSRTGNYGYTF
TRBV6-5,CASSVHATPGNTIYF
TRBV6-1,CASSGQGETTDTQYF
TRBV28,CASTGSPNEKLFF
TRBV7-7,CASSRFAGGYEQYF
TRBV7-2,CASSLESGGEKLFF
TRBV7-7,CASSSTTGVETQYF
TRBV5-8,CASSFRRSTSGGYTF
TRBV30,CAWSPRPRDRGFYEQYF
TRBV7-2,CASSLASGEEKLFF
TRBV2,CASRRETHSNQPQHF
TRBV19,CASSISGSSYEQYF
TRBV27,CASSLAQGLAGANVLTF
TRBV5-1,CASSLVGDRGSGNTIYF
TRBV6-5,CASSYSPPPGTYEQYF
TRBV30,CAWDTGDQPQHF
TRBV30,CAWRDRGPEQYF